The 23 T cell receptor beta chains listed next were all sequenced from one sample in a study of blood T cells in healthy people across ages. The use of a sample-barcoded 5' primer and a J-beta primer mix characterized a second PCR of about 7 to 12 cycles. From the 5' RACE reads, TCRdb called clonotypes with MiXCR, one entry per CDR3 protein. The profile shows some 940,000 distinct CDR3 sequences, 25% to 30% of them singletons. The same data also went into a second study, on T cells of mothers and their children.

Sequencing input: blood. The origin of the receptors is a woman aged 35 to 49 in good health.

With regard to this clonotype: A junction boundary mismatches the germline segment, possibly from a read error. The rearrangement uses TRBV29-1 and TRBJ2-7; no clear D. CDR1 and CDR2 from the germline V gene are SQVTM and ANQGSEA. This CDR3 has 12 residues. The CDR3 nucleotides read TGCGGCGTTGTTGAAATGGCCTACGAGCAGTACTTC. Translated, it gives CGVVEMAYEQYF.

This clonotype was found a few times. The CDR3 coding sequence is TGTGCCAGCAGAGTACTAAACGCGCGACCTGAGCAGTTCTTC. This translates into CASRVLNARPEQFF. This chain joins TRBV12-3 or TRBV12-4 and TRBJ2-1, with D unresolved. The CDR3 contains 14 residues. V lost 6 bases and J lost 9, with 18 bases in between.

V gene TRBV11-2 combines with J gene TRBJ2-1, with 8 bases fitting TRBD1. The CDR3 consists of 15 residues. Losses at the gene ends were 6 bases for V and 10 bases for J; bases not matched to a gene: 14. Germline CDR1 is SGHAT and CDR2 is FQNNGV. The DNA of the CDR3 is TGTGCCAGCAGTCCTCAGGGGGCATACAATGGGGAGCAGTTCTTC. It codes for CASSPQGAYNGEQFF.

CDR3 loop: CASSSSLSTDTQYF. DNA for the CDR3: TGTGCCAGCAGCTCTAGCCTCAGCACAGATACGCAGTATTTT. The rearrangement uses TRBV7-2 and TRBJ2-3, with a possible D match to TRBD2 (5 bases). Trimming removed 4 bases at V and 0 bases at J, with 8 bases between. In germline, CDR1 is SGHTA, CDR2 FQGNSA. The CDR3 is made up of 14 amino acids.

This clonotype was found a few times. Germline is not matched at one junction end, which may reflect a read error. This rearrangement joins TRBV29-1 to TRBJ1-5, with D perhaps matching TRBD1 (6 bases). This CDR3 comprises 13 residues. Germline V lookup: CDR1 SQVTM, CDR2 ANQGSEA. The CDR3 loop is CSVVSGLGQLQHF. The CDR3 coding sequence is TGCAGCGTTGTATCGGGGTTAGGACAGCTCCAGCATTTT.

This clonotype was seen only a few times. V gene TRBV12-3 or TRBV12-4 combines with J gene TRBJ1-1; tentative D call: TRBD1 (5 bases). V was shortened by 6 bases and J by 3 bases, with 8 bases between the two germline ends. The CDR3 is made up of 12 amino acids. CDR3 nucleotides: TGTGCCAGCAGGCTGGGGGACACTGAAGCTTTCTTT. Its protein product is CASRLGDTEAFF.

The J gene is TRBJ1-1, the V gene TRBV20-1; D may be TRBD1 (5 bases). The germline V gene encodes CDR1 DFQATT and CDR2 SNEGSKA (reference sequence). Trimming pared 0 bases from V and 2 bases from J, leaving 19 bases between. This CDR3 spans 17 amino acids. CDR3 bases: TGCAGTGCTAGAGATCTTCTGCGAGGGGTGCGCAACACTGAAGCTTTCTTT. Translating gives CSARDLLRGVRNTEAFF.

There are many counts of this clonotype. The chain is built from TRBV28 and TRBJ2-6; D possibly corresponds to TRBD2 (6 bases). This CDR3 comprises 15 residues. CDR1 and CDR2 from the germline V gene are MDHEN and SYDVKM. Trimming removed 6 bases from V and 1 base from J, with 10 bases in between. As DNA, the CDR3 is TGTGCCAGCAGCTTAGCGGTATCTGGGGCCAACGTCCTGACTTTC. This translates into CASSLAVSGANVLTF.

The CDR3 is CASSSRANEQFF. The CDR3 region has the DNA TGTGCCAGCAGTTCCAGGGCCAATGAGCAGTTCTTC. The chain has TRBV27 and TRBJ2-1, with D perhaps TRBD1 (5 bases). V lost 4 bases, J lost 6 bases, and 7 bases lay in between. The CDR3 runs to 12 residues. Germline V gene data show CDR1 as MNHEY and CDR2 as SMNVEV (reference sequence).

This clonotype has a handful of counts. The rearrangement links TRBV5-1 to TRBJ2-5; D possibly uses TRBD1 or TRBD2 (5 bases each). Deletions cut 6 bases from V and 5 bases from J, with 20 bases between. This CDR3 has 15 amino acids. Per the germline V gene, CDR1 is SGHRS and CDR2 is YFSETQ. This CDR3 is CASKGVRGPGETQYF. For the CDR3, the DNA is TGCGCCAGCAAAGGGGTTCGGGGCCCCGGGGAGACCCAGTACTTC.

This clonotype has just a few counts. The V gene is TRBV10-3, the J gene TRBJ2-3, with TRBD2 matching 7 bases. Germline CDR1 ENHRY, CDR2 SYGVKD. The CDR3 is 14 residues long. V lost 4 bases and J lost 5; bases outside the gene matches: 6. The CDR3 DNA reads as TGTGCCATCAGTGGTGGCGGGGGATTAGATACGCAGTATTTT. Amino acid sequence: CAISGGGGLDTQYF.

The sample holds a few counts of this clonotype. A read error may explain this, as a much larger clone is one base away. The rearrangement uses TRBV9 and TRBJ1-2; D gene unclear. CDR1 and CDR2 (germline): SGDLS, YYNGEE. The CDR3 runs to 14 residues. The CDR3 region has the DNA TGTGCCAACAGCTCAAGTGGAGGGTACCGTGGCTACACCTTC. This codes for CANSSSGGYRGYTF.

This clonotype was seen more than once but under ten times. J is TRBJ2-3 and V is TRBV29-1; maybe TRBD1 (6 bases). The CDR3 extends over 14 amino acids. V lost 5 bases, J lost 4 bases, and 16 bases lay in between. CDR1 SQVTM and CDR2 ANQGSEA come from the germline V gene. The DNA of the CDR3 is TGCAGCGTTTCGCAGGGGTATGGAGCAGATACGCAGTATTTT. The encoded protein is CSVSQGYGADTQYF.

This clonotype was found once. The junction does not match germline at one end; this may be a read error. This chain uses TRBV7-3 with TRBJ2-1, with D perhaps matching TRBD2 (7 bases). Germline V gene lookup returns CDR1 SGHTA and CDR2 FQGTGA. There are 15 residues in the CDR3. The CDR3 DNA is TGTGCCAGCAACTTATCTGCGGGGGCCTTCGGTGAGCAGTTCTTC. It codes for CASNLSAGAFGEQFF.

This chain links TRBV2 with TRBJ2-2; maybe TRBD2 (5 bases). Germline CDR1 and CDR2: SNHLY and FYNNEI. V was pared by 4 bases and J by 7 bases, with 10 bases between. The CDR3 totals 13 residues. The CDR3 DNA sequence: TGTGCCAGCAGTGGCGGGCCTAACGGGGAGCTGTTTTTT. Translated: CASSGGPNGELFF. The full variable domain, in which reference TRBV2 and TRBJ2-2 provide the parts outside the CDR3, is EPEVTQTPSHQVTQMGQEVILRCVPISNHLYFYWYRQILGQKVEFLVSFYNNEISEKSEIFDDQFSVERPDGSNFTLKIRSTKLEDSAMYFCASSGGPNGELFFGEGSRLTVL.

The chain is built from TRBV5-1 and TRBJ2-7; TRBD2 matches at 13 bases. The junction had 13 bases not matched to a gene; V was cut back by 5 bases and J by 2 bases. The CDR3 consists of 18 residues. Germline CDR1 and CDR2: SGHRS and YFSETQ. CDR3 region: CASSYYPGLAGQTYEQYF. The CDR3 DNA follows: TGCGCCAGCAGTTATTATCCGGGACTAGCGGGGCAGACCTACGAGCAGTACTTC. The whole variable domain, remainder taken from reference TRBV5-1 and TRBJ2-7, is KAGVTQTPRYLIKTRGQQVTLSCSPISGHRSVSWYQQTPGQGLQFLFEYFSETQRNKGNFPGRFSGRQFSNSRSEMNVSTLELGDSALYLCASSYYPGLAGQTYEQYFGPGTRLTVT.

In DNA, the CDR3 is TGTGCCAGCAGTTTGGGGGAGGTAGGTGGGCAGTTCTTC. Protein sequence: CASSLGEVGGQFF. The chain links TRBV27 to TRBJ2-1; a weak D match, TRBD2 (6 bases). Trimming removed 3 bases at V and 12 bases at J, with 15 bases between. The CDR3 length is 13 residues. Germline assignment: CDR1 MNHEY and CDR2 SMNVEV (reference sequence).

The J gene is TRBJ1-4, the V gene TRBV7-9; D is uncertain. The CDR3 consists of 17 residues. V gave up 3 bases and J gave up 0 bases, with 14 bases separating them. In germline, CDR1 is SEHNR, CDR2 FQNEAQ (reference sequence). For the CDR3, the DNA is TGTGCCAGCAGCTTCAACCAGCTCCCTGCAACTAATGAAAAACTGTTTTTT. It encodes CASSFNQLPATNEKLFF.

The sample holds one count of this clonotype. Just one base apart from a much larger clone, this may be a read error. The chain carries TRBV3-1 and TRBJ1-6, with D tentatively TRBD1 (5 bases). Trimming took off 4 bases at V and 8 bases at J, with 12 bases between the two ends. CDR1 and CDR2 (germline): LGHDT, YNNKEL (reference sequence). The CDR3 runs to 14 residues. Written as DNA, the CDR3 is TGTGCCAGCAGCCCGAGGGACGTGGATTCACCCCTCCACTTT. It is translated as CASSPRDVDSPLHF.

Concerning this clonotype itself: The junction departs from germline at one end; a sequencing error may be responsible. CDR3 loop: CASSLGTTSGAYEQYF. DNA for the CDR3: TGTGCCAGCAGCTTAGGGACGACTAGCGGGGCCTACGAGCAGTACTTC. V and J are TRBV12-3 or TRBV12-4 and TRBJ2-7; 11 positions agree with TRBD2. The CDR3 is made up of 16 amino acids.

This clonotype was detected once. This may stem from a read error, because a much larger clone lies one nucleotide away. This CDR3 is CASSYTDKPRGYTF. The CDR3 bases are TGTGCCAGCAGTTACACCGACAAGCCCCGAGGCTACACCTTC. The gene calls are TRBV6-6 and TRBJ1-2; the D is unclear. Germline V lookup: CDR1 MNHNY, CDR2 SVGAGI (reference sequence). This CDR3 region has 14 residues. The V end lost 2 bases, the J end lost 8 bases, and 15 bases lay between the germline ends.

In its sample, this clonotype was seen a few times. J is TRBJ2-3 and V is TRBV11-2, with 7 bases fitting TRBD2. The CDR3 has 13 amino acids. The V and J ends lost 5 bases and 7 bases, in that order; junction bases with no gene match: 6. Germline values: CDR1 SGHAT, CDR2 FQNNGV. DNA of the CDR3: TGTGCCAGCAGCCCCCAGCGGGGAAATACGCAGTATTTT. As protein: CASSPQRGNTQYF.

This chain joins TRBV29-1 and TRBJ1-1, with D unclear. V was clipped by 3 bases and J by 2 bases, with 4 bases between them. Germline CDR1 and CDR2: SQVTM and ANQGSEA. CDR3 length equals 11 residues. CDR3 coding DNA: TGCAGCGTTGACAGTAACACTGAAGCTTTCTTT. Its translation is CSVDSNTEAFF.